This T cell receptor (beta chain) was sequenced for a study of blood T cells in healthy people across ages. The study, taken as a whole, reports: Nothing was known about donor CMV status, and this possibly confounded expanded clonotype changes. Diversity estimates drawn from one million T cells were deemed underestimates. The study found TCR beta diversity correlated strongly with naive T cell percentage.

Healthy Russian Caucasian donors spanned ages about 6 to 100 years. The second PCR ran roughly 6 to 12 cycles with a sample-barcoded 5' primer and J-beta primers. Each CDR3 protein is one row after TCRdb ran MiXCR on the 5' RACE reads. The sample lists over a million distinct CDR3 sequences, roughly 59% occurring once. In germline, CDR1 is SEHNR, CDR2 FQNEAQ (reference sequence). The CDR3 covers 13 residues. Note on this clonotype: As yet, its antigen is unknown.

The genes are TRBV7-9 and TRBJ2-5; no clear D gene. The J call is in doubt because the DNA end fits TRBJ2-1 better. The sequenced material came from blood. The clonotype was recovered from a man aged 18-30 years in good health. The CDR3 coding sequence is TGTGCCAGCAGCACAATGTACCAAGAGACCCAGTTCTTC. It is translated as CASSTMYQETQFF.